This record covers a single T cell receptor beta chain. These data come from a study of blood T cell repertoires in COVID-19. The CDR3 is made up of 16 amino acids. Per the germline V gene, CDR1 is WSHSY and CDR2 is SAAADI. The V gene lost 3 bases and the J gene lost 0 bases, with 9 bases spanning the gap. In Seattle, patients joined the study during active infection and were tracked longitudinally. Sequencing was performed with immunoSEQ multiplex PCR; in TCRdb, only in-frame clones are kept and a portion is missing. The sample yields 540,000 or so clones, about 88% seen once. This TCR derives from a woman aged 45-60 years with COVID-19, enrolled during active disease. Sequencing input: peripheral blood. This sequence joins TRBV10-2 and TRBJ2-6; maybe TRBD1 (5 bases). In nucleotides, the CDR3 is TGCGCCAGCAGTGATGACAGCCTCTCTGGGGCCAACGTCCTGACTTTC. Translated: CASSDDSLSGANVLTF.